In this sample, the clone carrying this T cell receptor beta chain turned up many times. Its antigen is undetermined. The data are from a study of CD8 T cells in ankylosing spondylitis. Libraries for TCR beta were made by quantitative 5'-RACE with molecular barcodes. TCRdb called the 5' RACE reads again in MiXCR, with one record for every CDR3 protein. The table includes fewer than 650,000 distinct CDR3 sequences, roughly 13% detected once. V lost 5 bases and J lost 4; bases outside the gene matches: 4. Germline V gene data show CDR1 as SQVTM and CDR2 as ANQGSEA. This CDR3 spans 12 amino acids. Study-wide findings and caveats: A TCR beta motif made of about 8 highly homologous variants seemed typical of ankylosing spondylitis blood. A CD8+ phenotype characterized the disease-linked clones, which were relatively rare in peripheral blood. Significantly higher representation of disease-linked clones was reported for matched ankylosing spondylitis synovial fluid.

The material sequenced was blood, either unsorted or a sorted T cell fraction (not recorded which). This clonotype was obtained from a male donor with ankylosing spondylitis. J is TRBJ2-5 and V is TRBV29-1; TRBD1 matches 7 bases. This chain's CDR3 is CSVTTGLETQYF. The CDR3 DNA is TGCAGCGTTACGACAGGGTTAGAGACCCAGTACTTC.